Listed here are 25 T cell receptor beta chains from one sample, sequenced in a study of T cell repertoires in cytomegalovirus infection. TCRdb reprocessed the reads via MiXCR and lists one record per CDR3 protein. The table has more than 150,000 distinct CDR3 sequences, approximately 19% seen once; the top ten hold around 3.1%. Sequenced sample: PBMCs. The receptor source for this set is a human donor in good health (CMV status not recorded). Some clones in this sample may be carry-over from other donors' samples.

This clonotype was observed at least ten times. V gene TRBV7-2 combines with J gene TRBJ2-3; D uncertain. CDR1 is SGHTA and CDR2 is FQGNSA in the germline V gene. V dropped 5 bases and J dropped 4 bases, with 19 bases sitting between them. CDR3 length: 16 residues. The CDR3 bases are TGTGCCAGCAGCGCCAAATTCCGCGCACCGCCAGATACGCAGTATTTT. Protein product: CASSAKFRAPPDTQYF.

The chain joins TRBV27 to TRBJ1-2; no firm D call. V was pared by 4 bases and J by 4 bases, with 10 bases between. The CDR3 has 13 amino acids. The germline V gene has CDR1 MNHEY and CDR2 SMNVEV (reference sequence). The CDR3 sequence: CASSSPPSYGYTF. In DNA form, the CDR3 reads TGTGCCAGCAGTTCCCCTCCCAGCTATGGCTACACCTTC.

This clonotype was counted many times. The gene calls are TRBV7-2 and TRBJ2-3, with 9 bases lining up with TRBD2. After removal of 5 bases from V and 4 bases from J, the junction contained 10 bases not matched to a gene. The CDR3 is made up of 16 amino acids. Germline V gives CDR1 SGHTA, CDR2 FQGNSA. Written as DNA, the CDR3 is TGTGCCAGCAGCAAAGGAGTAGCGGGAGCGGCAGATACGCAGTATTTT. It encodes CASSKGVAGAADTQYF.

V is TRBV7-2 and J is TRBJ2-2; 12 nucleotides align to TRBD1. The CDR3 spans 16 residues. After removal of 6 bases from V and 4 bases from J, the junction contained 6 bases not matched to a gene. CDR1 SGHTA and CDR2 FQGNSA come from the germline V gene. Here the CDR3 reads CASRWGDRGLTGELFF. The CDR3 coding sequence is TGTGCCAGCAGATGGGGGGACAGGGGGCTCACCGGGGAGCTGTTTTTT.

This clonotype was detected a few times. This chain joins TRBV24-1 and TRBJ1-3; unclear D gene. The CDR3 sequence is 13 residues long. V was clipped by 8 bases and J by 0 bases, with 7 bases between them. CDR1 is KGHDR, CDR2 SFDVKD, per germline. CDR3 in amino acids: CATTDPSGNTIYF. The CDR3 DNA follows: TGTGCCACCACAGATCCCTCTGGAAACACCATATATTTT.

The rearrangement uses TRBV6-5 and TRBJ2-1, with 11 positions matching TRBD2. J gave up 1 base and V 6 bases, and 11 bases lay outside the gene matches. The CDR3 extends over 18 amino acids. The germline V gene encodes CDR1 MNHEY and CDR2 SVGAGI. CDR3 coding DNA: TGTGCCAGCAGATCCAGACGGACTAGCGGGTCTTCCTACAATGAGCAGTTCTTC. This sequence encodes CASRSRRTSGSSYNEQFF.

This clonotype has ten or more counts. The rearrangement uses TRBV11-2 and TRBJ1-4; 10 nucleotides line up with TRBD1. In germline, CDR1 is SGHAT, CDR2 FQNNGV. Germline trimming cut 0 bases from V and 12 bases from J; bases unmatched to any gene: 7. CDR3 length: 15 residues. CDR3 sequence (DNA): TGTGCCAGCAGCTTAGAAGGAGGGGGGACAGGGGAACTGTTTTTT. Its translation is CASSLEGGGTGELFF.

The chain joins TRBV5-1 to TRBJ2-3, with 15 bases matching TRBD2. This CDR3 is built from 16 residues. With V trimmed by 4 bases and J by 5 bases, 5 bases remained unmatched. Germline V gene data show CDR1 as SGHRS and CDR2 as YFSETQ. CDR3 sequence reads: CASSLGLAGGIDTQYF. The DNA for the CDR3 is TGCGCCAGCAGCCTCGGACTAGCGGGAGGGATAGATACGCAGTATTTT.

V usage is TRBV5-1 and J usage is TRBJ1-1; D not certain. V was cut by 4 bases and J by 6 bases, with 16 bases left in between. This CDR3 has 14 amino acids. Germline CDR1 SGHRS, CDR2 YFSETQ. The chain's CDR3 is CASSIGWGSAEAFF. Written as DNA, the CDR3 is TGCGCCAGCAGCATTGGGTGGGGAAGCGCTGAAGCTTTCTTT.

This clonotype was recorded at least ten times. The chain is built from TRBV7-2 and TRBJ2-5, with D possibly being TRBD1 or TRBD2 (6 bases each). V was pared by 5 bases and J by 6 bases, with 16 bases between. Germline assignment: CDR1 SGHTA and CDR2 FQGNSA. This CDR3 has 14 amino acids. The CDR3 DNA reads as TGTGCCAGCAGCCCGGGGGCAGGGACGCAGACCCAGTACTTC. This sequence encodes CASSPGAGTQTQYF.

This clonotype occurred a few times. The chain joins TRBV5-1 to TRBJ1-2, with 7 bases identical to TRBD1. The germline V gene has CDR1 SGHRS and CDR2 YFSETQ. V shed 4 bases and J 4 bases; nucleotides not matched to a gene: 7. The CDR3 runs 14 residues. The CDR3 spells CASSTGDSSYGYTF. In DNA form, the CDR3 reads TGCGCCAGCAGCACGGGGGACAGCAGCTATGGCTACACCTTC.

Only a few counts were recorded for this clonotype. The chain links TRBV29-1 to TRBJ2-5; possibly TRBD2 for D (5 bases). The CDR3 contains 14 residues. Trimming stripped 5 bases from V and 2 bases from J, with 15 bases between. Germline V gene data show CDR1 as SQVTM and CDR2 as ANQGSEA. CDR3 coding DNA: TGCAGCGTTCGGGGTTCGAGGAAGCAAGAGACCCAGTACTTC. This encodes CSVRGSRKQETQYF.

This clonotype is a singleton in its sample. The CDR3 sequence: CASSRIVYSPLHF. The CDR3 coding sequence is TGTGCCAGCAGCCGCATAGTCTATTCACCCCTCCACTTT. The gene calls are TRBV14 and TRBJ1-6; D not resolved. V lost 4 bases, J lost 8 bases, and 9 bases lay in between. Looked up from germline, CDR1 is SGHDN and CDR2 is FVKESK. The CDR3 sequence is 13 residues long.

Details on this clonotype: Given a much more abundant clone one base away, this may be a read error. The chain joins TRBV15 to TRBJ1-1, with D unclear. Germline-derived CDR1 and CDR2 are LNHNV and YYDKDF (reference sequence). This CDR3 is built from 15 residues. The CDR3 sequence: CVTSREKGWNTEAFF. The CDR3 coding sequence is TGTGTCACCAGCAGAGAGAAGGGTTGGAACACTGAAGCTTTCTTT.

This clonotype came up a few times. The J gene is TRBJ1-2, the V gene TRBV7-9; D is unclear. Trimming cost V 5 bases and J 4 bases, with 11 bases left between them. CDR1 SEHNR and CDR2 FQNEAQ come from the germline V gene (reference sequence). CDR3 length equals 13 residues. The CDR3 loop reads CASSPHKFYGYTF. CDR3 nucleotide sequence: TGTGCCAGCAGCCCTCATAAGTTCTATGGCTACACCTTC.

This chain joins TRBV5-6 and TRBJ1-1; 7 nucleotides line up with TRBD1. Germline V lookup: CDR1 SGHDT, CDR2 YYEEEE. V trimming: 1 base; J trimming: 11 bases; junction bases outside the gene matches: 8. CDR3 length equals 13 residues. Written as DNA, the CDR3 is TGTGCCAGCAGCTTGAACCGACAGGGCAGCGCTTTCTTT. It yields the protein CASSLNRQGSAFF. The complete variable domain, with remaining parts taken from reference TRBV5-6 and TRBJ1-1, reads DAGVTQSPTHLIKTRGQQVTLRCSPKSGHDTVSWYQQALGQGPQFIFQYYEEEERQRGNFPDRFSGHQFPNYSSELNVNALLLGDSALYLCASSLNRQGSAFFGQGTRLTVV.

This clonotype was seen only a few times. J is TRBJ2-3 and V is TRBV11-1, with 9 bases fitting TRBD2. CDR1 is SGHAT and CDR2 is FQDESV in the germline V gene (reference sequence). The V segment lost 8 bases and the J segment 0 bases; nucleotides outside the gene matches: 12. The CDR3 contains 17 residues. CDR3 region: CASGSGGAHPSTDTQYF. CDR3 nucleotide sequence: TGTGCCAGCGGTAGCGGGGGCGCCCACCCTAGCACAGATACGCAGTATTTT.

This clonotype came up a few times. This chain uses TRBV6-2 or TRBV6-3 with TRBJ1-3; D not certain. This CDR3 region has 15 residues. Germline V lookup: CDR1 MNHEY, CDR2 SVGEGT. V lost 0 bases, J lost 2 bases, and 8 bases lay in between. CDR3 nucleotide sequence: TGTGCCAGCAGTTACTCCTCACCGGCTGGAAACACCATATATTTT. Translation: CASSYSSPAGNTIYF.

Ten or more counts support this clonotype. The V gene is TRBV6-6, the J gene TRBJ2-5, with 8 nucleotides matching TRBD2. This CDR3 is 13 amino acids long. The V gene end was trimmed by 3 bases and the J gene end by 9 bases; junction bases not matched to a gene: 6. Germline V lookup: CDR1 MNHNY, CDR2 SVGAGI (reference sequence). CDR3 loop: CASSYGYGGAQYF. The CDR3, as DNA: TGTGCCAGCAGTTATGGGTACGGGGGGGCCCAGTACTTC.

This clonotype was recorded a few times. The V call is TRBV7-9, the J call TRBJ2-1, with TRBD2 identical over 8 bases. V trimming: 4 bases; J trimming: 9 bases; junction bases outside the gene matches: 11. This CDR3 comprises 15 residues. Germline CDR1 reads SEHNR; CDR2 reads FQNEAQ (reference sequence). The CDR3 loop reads CASSSGTRDRGEQFF. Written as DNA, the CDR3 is TGTGCCAGCAGCTCCGGGACTAGAGATCGGGGTGAGCAGTTCTTC.

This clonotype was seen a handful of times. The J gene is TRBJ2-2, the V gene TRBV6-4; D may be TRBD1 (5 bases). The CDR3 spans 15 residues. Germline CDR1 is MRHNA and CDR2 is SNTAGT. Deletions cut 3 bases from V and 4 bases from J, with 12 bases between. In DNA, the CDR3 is TGTGCCAGCAGTGAATTGGGGCTTGGCACCGGGGAGCTGTTTTTT. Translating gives CASSELGLGTGELFF.

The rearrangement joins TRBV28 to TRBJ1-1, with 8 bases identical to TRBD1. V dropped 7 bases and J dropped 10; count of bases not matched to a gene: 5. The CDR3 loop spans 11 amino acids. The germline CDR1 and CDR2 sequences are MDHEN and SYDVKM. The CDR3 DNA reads TGTGCCAGCACAGGGGGCGGAGGAGCTTTCTTT. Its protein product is CASTGGGGAFF. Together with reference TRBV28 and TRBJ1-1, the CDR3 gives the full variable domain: DVKVTQSSRYLVKRTGEKVFLECVQDMDHENMFWYRQDPGLGLRLIYFSYDVKMKEKGDIPEGYSVSREKKERFSLILESASTNQTSMYLCASTGGGGAFFGQGTRLTVV.

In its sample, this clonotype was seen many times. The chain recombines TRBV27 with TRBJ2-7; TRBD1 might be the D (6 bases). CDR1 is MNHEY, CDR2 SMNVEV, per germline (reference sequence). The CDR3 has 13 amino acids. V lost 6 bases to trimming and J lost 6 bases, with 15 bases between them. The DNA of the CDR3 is TGTGCCAGCAGCTACAGGGAAAGGGGCGAGCAGTACTTC. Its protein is CASSYRERGEQYF.

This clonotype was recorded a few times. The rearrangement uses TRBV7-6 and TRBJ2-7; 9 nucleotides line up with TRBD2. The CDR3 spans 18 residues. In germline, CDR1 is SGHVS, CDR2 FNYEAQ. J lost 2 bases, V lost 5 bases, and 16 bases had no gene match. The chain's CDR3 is CASSLWTSAAWVTYEQYF. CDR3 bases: TGTGCCAGCAGCCTCTGGACTAGCGCTGCCTGGGTGACCTACGAGCAGTACTTC.

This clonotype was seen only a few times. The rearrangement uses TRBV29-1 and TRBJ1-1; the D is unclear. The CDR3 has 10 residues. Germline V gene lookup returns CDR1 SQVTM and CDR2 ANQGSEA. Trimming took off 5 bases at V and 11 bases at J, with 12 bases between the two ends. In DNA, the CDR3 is TGCAGCGTTCGAGAGGGTTTGGCTTTCTTT. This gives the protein CSVREGLAFF.